This T cell receptor (beta chain) was found in a study of T cell responses to AZD1222 COVID-19 vaccine. Comments on this clone: Its target is not known.

Assay: immunoSEQ multiplex PCR; the TCRdb copy retains only in-frame clones and omits some. This table holds about 150,000 clones, roughly 93% found once. There are 14 residues in the CDR3. V shed 0 bases and J shed 1 base, with 7 bases lying between them. The germline gives CDR1 SGDLS, CDR2 YYNGEE. General observations from the study: Researchers report vaccine-associated CD4 TCRs spanning spike, with dominance at 160-218 and 743-854. Most donors were white British, females outnumbered males, and clonal diversity was possibly underestimated. Baseline antibody screening turned up just six or seven seropositive AZD1222 recipients.

The sequencing used peripheral blood, collected on day 0 of AZD1222 vaccination. This receptor was taken from an adult in good health. V usage is TRBV9 and J usage is TRBJ1-1; D gene unclear. The CDR3 loop is CASSVEGGNTEAFF. The CDR3 nucleotides read TGTGCCAGCAGCGTAGAGGGAGGGAACACTGAAGCTTTCTTT.